This T cell receptor (beta chain) was found in a study of cytomegalovirus exposure and HLA in healthy donors. The PCR ran on 60 Vbeta and 13 Jbeta primers. The table came from immunoSEQ multiplex PCR; TCRdb's copy has only in-frame clones and leaves some out. Of around 88,000 clones in the sample, around four fifths were seen once. For this clone: Its antigen remains unknown.

Overall study results and limits: A later analysis showed TCR association rates differing by HLA locus, peaking at DRB1 and lowest at HLA-C.

The CDR3 loop spans 15 amino acids. V was shortened by 10 bases and J by 0 bases, with 16 bases between the two germline ends. The germline gives CDR1 MNHEY, CDR2 SVGAGI. This sequence was found in a man aged 45-65 years in good health and CMV-seropositive. Sequencing was carried out using PBMCs. The chain combines TRBV6-5 with TRBJ1-3; unclear D gene. The CDR3 loop reads CATGRSRDSGNTIYF. CDR3 in DNA: TGTGCCACCGGGAGATCCCGGGACTCTGGAAACACCATATATTTT.